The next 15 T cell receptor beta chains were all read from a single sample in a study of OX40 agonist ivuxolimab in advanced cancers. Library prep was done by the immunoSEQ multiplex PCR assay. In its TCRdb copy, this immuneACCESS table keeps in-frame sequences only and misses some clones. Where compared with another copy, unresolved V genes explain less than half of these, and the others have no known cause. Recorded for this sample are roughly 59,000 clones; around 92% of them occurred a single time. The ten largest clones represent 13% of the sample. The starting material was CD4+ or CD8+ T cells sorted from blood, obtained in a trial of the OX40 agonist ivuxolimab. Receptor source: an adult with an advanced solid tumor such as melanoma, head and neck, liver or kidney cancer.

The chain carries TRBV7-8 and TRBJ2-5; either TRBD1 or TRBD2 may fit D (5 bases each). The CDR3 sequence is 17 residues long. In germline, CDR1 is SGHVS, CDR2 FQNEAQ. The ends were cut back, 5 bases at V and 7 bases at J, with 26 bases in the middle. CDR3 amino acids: CASSLGARTTTSVTQYF. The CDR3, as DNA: TGTGCCAGCAGCCTCGGGGCCAGGACCACTACATCTGTGACCCAGTACTTC. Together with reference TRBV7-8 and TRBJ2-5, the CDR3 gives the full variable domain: GAGVSQSPRYKVAKRGQDVALRCDPISGHVSLFWYQQALGQGPEFLTYFQNEAQLDKSGLPSDRFFAERPEGSVSTLKIQRTQQEDSAVYLCASSLGARTTTSVTQYFGPGTRLLVL.

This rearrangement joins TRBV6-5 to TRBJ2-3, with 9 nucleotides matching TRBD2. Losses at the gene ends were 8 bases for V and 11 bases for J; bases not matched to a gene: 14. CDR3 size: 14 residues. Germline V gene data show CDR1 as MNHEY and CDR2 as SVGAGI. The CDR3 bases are TGTGCCAGCCTACCACAACCCAGCGGGGGGAGGCAGTATTTT. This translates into CASLPQPSGGRQYF.

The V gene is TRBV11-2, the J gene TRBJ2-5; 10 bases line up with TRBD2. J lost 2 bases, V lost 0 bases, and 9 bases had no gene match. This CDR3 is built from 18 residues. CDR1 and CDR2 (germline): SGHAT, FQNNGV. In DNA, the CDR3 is TGTGCCAGCAGCTTAGATAAGAGCGGGGGGGCGAGACAAGAGACCCAGTACTTC. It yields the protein CASSLDKSGGARQETQYF.

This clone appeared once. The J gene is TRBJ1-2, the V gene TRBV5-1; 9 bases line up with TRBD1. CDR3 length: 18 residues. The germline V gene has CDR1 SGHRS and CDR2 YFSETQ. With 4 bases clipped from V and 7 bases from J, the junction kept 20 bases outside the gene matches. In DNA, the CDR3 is TGCGCCAGCAGCCTACGGGCGGTCCAAAGGACAGGGGAAGGTGGCTACACCTTC. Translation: CASSLRAVQRTGEGGYTF.

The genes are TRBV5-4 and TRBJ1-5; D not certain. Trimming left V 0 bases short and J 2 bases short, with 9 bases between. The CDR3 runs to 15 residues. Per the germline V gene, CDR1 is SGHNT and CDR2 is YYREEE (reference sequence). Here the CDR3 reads CASSLEGLGNQPQHF. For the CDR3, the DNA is TGTGCCAGCAGCTTGGAAGGATTAGGCAATCAGCCCCAGCATTTT.

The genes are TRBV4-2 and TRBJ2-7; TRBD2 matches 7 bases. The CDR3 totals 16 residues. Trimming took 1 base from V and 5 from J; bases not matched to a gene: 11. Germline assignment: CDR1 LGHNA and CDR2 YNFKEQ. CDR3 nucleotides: TGTGCCAGCAGCCAAGGAACGGGGGGAGTAACTGACGAGCAGTACTTC. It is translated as CASSQGTGGVTDEQYF.

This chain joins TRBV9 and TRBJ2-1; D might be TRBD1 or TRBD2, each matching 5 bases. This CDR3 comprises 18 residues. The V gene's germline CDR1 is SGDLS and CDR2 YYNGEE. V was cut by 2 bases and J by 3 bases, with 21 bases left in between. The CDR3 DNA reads TGTGCCAGCAGCGTTTCTATGTGGGGGTTCAATAGCTACAATGAGCAGTTCTTC. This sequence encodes CASSVSMWGFNSYNEQFF.

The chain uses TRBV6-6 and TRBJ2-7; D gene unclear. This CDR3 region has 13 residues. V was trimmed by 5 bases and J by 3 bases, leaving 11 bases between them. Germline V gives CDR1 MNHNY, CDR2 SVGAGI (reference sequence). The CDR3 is CASSHPDRYEQYF. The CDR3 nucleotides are TGTGCCAGCAGTCACCCCGATCGCTACGAGCAGTACTTC.

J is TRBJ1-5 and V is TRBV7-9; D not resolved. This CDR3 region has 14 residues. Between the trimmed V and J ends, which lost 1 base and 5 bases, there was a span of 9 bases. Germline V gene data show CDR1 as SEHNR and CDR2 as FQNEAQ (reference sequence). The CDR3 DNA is TGTGCCAGCAGCTTAGGGGCTGCCGATCAGCCCCAGCATTTT. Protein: CASSLGAADQPQHF. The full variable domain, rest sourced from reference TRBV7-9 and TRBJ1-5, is DTGVSQNPRHKITKRGQNVTFRCDPISEHNRLYWYRQTLGQGPEFLTYFQNEAQLEKSRLLSDRFSAERPKGSFSTLEIQRTEQGDSAMYLCASSLGAADQPQHFGDGTRLSIL.

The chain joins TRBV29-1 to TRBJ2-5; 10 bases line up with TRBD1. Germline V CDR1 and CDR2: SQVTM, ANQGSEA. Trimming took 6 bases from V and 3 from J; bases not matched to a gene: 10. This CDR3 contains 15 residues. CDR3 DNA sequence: TGCAGCGTAGCGCCGGGACAGGGGAACAAAGAGACCCAGTACTTC. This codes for CSVAPGQGNKETQYF.

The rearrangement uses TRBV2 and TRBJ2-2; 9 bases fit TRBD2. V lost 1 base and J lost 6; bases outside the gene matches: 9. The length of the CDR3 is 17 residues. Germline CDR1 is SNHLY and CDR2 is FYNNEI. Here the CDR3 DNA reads TGTGCCAGCAGTGAAGGGGGGACTAGCAAGAGGGCCGGGGAGCTGTTTTTT. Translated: CASSEGGTSKRAGELFF.

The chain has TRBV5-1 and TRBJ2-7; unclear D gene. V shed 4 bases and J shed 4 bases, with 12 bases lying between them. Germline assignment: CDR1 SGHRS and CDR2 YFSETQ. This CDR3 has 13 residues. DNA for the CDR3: TGCGCCAGCAGCCCTCCTTCATTTTACGAGCAGTACTTC. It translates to CASSPPSFYEQYF.

Written as DNA, the CDR3 is TGTGCCAGCAGCTTCACGGCAGGGGAAGATACGCAGTATTTT. This translates into CASSFTAGEDTQYF. The chain employs TRBV7-9 and TRBJ2-3; D may be TRBD1 (6 bases). CDR1 is SEHNR and CDR2 is FQNEAQ in the germline V gene (reference sequence). V lost 3 bases, J lost 5 bases, and 12 bases lay in between. The CDR3 length is 14 residues. The full variable domain, with the rest looked up from reference TRBV7-9 and TRBJ2-3, is DTGVSQNPRHKITKRGQNVTFRCDPISEHNRLYWYRQTLGQGPEFLTYFQNEAQLEKSRLLSDRFSAERPKGSFSTLEIQRTEQGDSAMYLCASSFTAGEDTQYFGPGTRLTVL.

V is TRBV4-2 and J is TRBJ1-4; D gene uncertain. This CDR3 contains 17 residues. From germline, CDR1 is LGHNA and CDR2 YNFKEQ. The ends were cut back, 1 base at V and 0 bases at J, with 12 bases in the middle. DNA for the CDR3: TGTGCCAGCAGCCAAGTTATCCCCCCATCAACTAATGAAAAACTGTTTTTT. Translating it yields CASSQVIPPSTNEKLFF.

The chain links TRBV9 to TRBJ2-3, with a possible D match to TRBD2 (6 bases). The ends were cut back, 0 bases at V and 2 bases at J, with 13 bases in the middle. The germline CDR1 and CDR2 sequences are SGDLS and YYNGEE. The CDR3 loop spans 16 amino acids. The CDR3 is CASSVDSGELTDTQYF. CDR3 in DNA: TGTGCCAGCAGCGTAGACTCGGGGGAACTCACAGATACGCAGTATTTT.